This T cell receptor beta chain was sequenced in a study of long-term antiretroviral therapy in people with HIV (dated by TCRdb to 2021 to 2024). Concerning the study at large: Collection of the earliest samples took place about a decade ahead of the 2015 WHO recommendation for immediate ART, at a time when ART was typically delayed until CD4 counts fell. A total of over 150 cryopreserved PBMC samples came from approximately 30 adults with confirmed HIV infection and were collected serially over a mean of roughly six years (range 1-12). No cross-contamination during QIAcube processing was shown when test extractions of a monoclonal T-cell line were performed alongside about 30 polyclonal samples. Among the 30 or so participants with HIV, eleven were female. A retrospective serial study tested whether ART initiation and durable HIV suppression were associated with changes in peripheral blood TRB repertoire composition and diversity. Here is what the overall study found, with its caveats: ART initiation was associated with a significant increase in TRB diversity, but diversity stayed significantly below transplant donor controls even after long-term ART. No data were available on ART adherence, viral resistance or therapy changes, limiting inferences about post-ART repertoire changes. Compared with controls, HIV repertoires had narrower CDR3 length ranges, and the network structure pointed to an antigen-experienced repertoire that shifted only slightly toward naive after ART. Samples dated from the mid-2000s to the late 2010s, and the ART regimens used may be less effective than current ones. Owing to limited PBMC availability, only the TCR beta chain was sequenced, without alpha chain pairing. Unsorted PBMC were profiled instead of sorted CD4+ and CD8+ T cells because pre-ART samples had limited cell numbers. The repertoire was dominated across all time points by expanded TRB clones identified before ART initiation, although this dominance was seen to fluctuate and to decrease in many PLHIV after ART.

To be included, a participant needed at least one PBMC sample from before ART initiation plus at least two post-ART samples. Every participant with HIV received treatment in the United States of America. Before DNA extraction, cryopreserved samples of roughly 0.95-10 million PBMC were thawed and washed. At the time of the earliest PBMC sample for each participant with HIV, ages ranged from about 23 to 60 years. PBMC samples were contributed by each participant from 1-4 timepoints before ART initiation and 2-8 timepoints after ART initiation, with a median of 7 samples. For every participant, serial HIV viral load, CD4+ T-cell count, ART history and demographic data were obtained. Using a Qiagen kit on a QIAcube, genomic DNA was extracted from unsorted PBMC, with samples processed in batches of 12. The immunoSEQ hsTCRB v3.0 assay was used at survey level resolution to sequence the TRB variable region. TRB sequencing targeted a depth of about 40,000-55,000 T-cell genomes per sample. Pooled TRB libraries were sequenced on an Illumina MiSeq with a v3 150-cycle kit. The authors processed their data as follows. Repertoire analysis was performed in R inside a reproducible Nextflow workflow that covered QC, data transformation and analysis. LymphoSeq2, an R package for exploring AIRR-Seq data, was used to implement custom analyses. After excluding a few samples that yielded fewer than 5000 total TRB sequences, 150 to 200 HIV repertoires remained for analysis. Among the roughly 190 retained HIV repertoires, more than 55 were collected before ART initiation and 120 to 140 after ART initiation. Each repertoire was downsampled to 5000 TRB nucleotide sequences, and summary statistics were averaged across 100 downsampling iterations. TRB sequences were retained for analysis only if CDR3 regions of at least seven amino acids were present. Diversity was measured with a Shannon entropy-derived clonality score and the Gini coefficient. In the repertoire networks, any two of the top 5000 CDR3 amino acid sequences were connected whenever the two sequences differed by an edit distance of one. GLIPH2 predicted antigen specificity groups and MHC restriction for TRB CDR3 amino acid sequences. CDR3 amino acid sequences were matched against VDJdb and McPAS-TCR to flag known CMV, EBV, HIV or tissue antigen associations. Pre-ART, post-ART and control groups were compared with Wilcoxon signed-rank tests and Holm-Bonferroni correction. Here the immuneACCESS table is served through TCRdb, limited to in-frame sequences with V and J called. Missing clones are a known gap in these copies; in checked studies unresolved V genes cover under half, and the rest lacks a known reason. The DNA gave D and trimming, while V, J and clone size come from that table. The sample table lists roughly 28,000 clones, roughly 96% of them with a count of one. The ten largest account for around 7.4% of the sample.

Relative to germline, V is 1 base shorter and J is 3 bases shorter, with 10 bases between their ends. CDR1 and CDR2 are drawn from the germline V gene (reference sequence): MNHNY, SVGAGI. Its CDR3 holds 14 amino acids, cysteine through phenylalanine. Of all the DNA, just the CDR3 is kept, 42 bases in frame from base 1. As to this clone: It lacks a known antigen. Within one base of it there is no much larger clone, and no base qualities were kept.

This TCR was recovered from a man under 40 with HIV. The source material was unsorted PBMCs, sampled 5.3 years after starting antiretroviral therapy. The chain was built from TRBV6-6 and TRBJ2-7; the D segment cannot be called with confidence. Here is the DNA: TGTGCCAGCAGTTACTATTGGGGTAACTACGAGCAGTACTTC. This yields the protein CASSYYWGNYEQYF.